This entry features one T cell receptor beta chain sequence. The antigen is not known. The sample is drawn from a study of cytomegalovirus exposure and HLA in healthy donors. Study-level results: Across donors, sequencing depth was assumed by presence/absence analyses to be roughly uniform. Later analysis identified several of the most significant clusters that appeared linked to common viral pathogens.

Researchers ran the PCR with 60 Vbeta and 13 Jbeta primers. Only in-frame clones appear in the TCRdb table, and some are missing; sequencing was by immunoSEQ multiplex PCR. Among just over 95,000 clones, roughly 79% were seen once, and the ten largest hold less than 5%. When sampled, the donors appeared nominally healthy, though they likely had unrecorded immune exposures. Trimming cost V 1 base and J 2 bases, with 11 bases left between them. The CDR3 length is 15 residues. The V gene's germline CDR1 is LGHNA and CDR2 YNFKEQ. Sequencing was performed on PBMCs. The genes are TRBV4-2 and TRBJ1-2; no firm D call. This clonotype was obtained from a middle-aged woman in good health and CMV-seronegative. CDR3: CASSQVGTMNYGYTF. The DNA of the CDR3 is TGTGCCAGCAGCCAAGTTGGCACGATGAACTATGGCTACACCTTC.